This T cell receptor (beta chain) was documented in a study of T cell responses to AZD1222 COVID-19 vaccine. The study's findings and limits: Donor demographics were predominantly white British with a female majority; clonal diversity may be underestimated. Nearly half of unique spike-specific TCRs reportedly avoided B.1.351 and B.1.1.7 mutated regions.

Regarding this clone: The antigen is unknown.

Method: immunoSEQ multiplex PCR; TCRdb's copy keeps in-frame clones and lacks some. The table lists some 100,000 clones, over 75% of them singletons. Trimming took 6 bases from V and 4 from J; bases not matched to a gene: 16. Germline CDR1 reads SGHTS; CDR2 reads YDEGEE. The CDR3 spans 17 residues. This sequence was found in an adult in good health. The V gene is TRBV5-8, the J gene TRBJ1-2, with 9 nucleotides matching TRBD1. Sequenced here: peripheral blood, sampled on day 0 of MenACWY control vaccination. CDR3 in DNA: TGTGCCAGCAACCACGGACAGGGGAGACATCCGGCCTATGGCTACACCTTC. Translating it yields CASNHGQGRHPAYGYTF.